This T cell receptor (beta chain) was documented in a study of T cell responses to AZD1222 COVID-19 vaccine. Study-wide context: Second-dose intervals of approximately 4 or approximately 12 weeks were pooled.

The germline CDR1 and CDR2 sequences are LNHNV and YYDKDF (reference sequence). The CDR3 loop spans 14 amino acids. The V end lost 6 bases, the J end lost 4 bases, and 13 bases lay between the germline ends. Sequenced by immunoSEQ multiplex PCR; TCRdb stores in-frame clones only, minus some. Found here are about 83,000 clones, roughly nine tenths of them singletons; the top ten hold 31%. A word on this clone: Antigen specificity is unknown.

Study-level findings and limits: Most donors were white British and more were female, and clonal diversity was possibly underestimated. Spike-specific TCR breadth rose after two AZD1222 doses, and depth rose as well. Baseline seropositivity occurred in only six AZD1222 recipients.

This chain connects TRBV15 to TRBJ2-1; D may be TRBD1 (6 bases). The material was peripheral blood, obtained on day 0 of AZD1222 vaccination. The clonotype originates from an adult in good health. CDR3 sequence: CATRSGTTYNEQFF. DNA of the CDR3: TGTGCCACCAGATCCGGGACAACTTACAATGAGCAGTTCTTC.